What follows are 18 T cell receptor beta chains derived from one specimen sequenced in a study of blood T cells in healthy people across ages. A second PCR of 7 to 11 cycles used a sample-barcoded 5' primer and a J-beta primer mix. Each CDR3 protein gets one entry after TCRdb re-called the 5' RACE reads with MiXCR. The profile shows some 710,000 distinct CDR3 sequences, 35% to 60% of them singletons. The sequencing sample was made of blood. These receptors all come from a man older than 75 in good health.

The chain uses TRBV5-6 and TRBJ2-5, with a weak D call TRBD1 (6 bases). CDR3 length: 15 residues. Germline CDR1 and CDR2: SGHDT and YYEEEE. V gave up 3 bases and J gave up 1 base, with 13 bases separating them. CDR3 sequence (DNA): TGTGCCAGCAGCTCCCTGGGACACCTCCAAGAGACCCAGTACTTC. It specifies CASSSLGHLQETQYF.

At least ten counts were recorded for this clonotype. CDR3 in amino acids: CASSLGPGGPGEQFF. The CDR3 bases are TGTGCCAGCAGCTTAGGGCCGGGAGGGCCAGGTGAGCAGTTCTTC. The gene calls are TRBV7-3 and TRBJ2-1; 8 nucleotides agree with TRBD2. This CDR3 contains 15 residues. Trimming cost V 2 bases and J 9 bases; bases outside gene matches: 9. Germline CDR1 SGHTA, CDR2 FQGTGA.

The V call is TRBV4-1, the J call TRBJ1-5; 8 nucleotides agree with TRBD1. This CDR3 region has 16 residues. V shed 2 bases and J 7 bases; nucleotides not matched to a gene: 10. Germline V CDR1 and CDR2: MGHRA, YSYEKL. CDR3 in DNA: TGCGCCAGCAGCCAAAACCCTGGGGACAGGAACCAGCCCCAGCATTTT. Translating gives CASSQNPGDRNQPQHF.

This clonotype was found a few times. J is TRBJ2-6 and V is TRBV20-1; TRBD1 is a possible D gene (6 bases). Germline loops: CDR1 DFQATT, CDR2 SNEGSKA (reference sequence). The V end was cut by 5 bases, the J end by 4 bases, with 18 bases between. The CDR3 is made up of 16 amino acids. Here the CDR3 reads CSAPGQGQFGANVLTF. CDR3 nucleotides: TGCAGTGCTCCAGGGCAGGGGCAATTCGGGGCCAACGTCCTGACTTTC.

This clonotype has at least ten counts. CDR3 DNA sequence: TGCAGCCTACCCGATGCAACTAATGAAAAACTGTTTTTT. Protein: CSLPDATNEKLFF. The chain joins TRBV20-1 to TRBJ1-4; D is undetermined. The germline gives CDR1 DFQATT, CDR2 SNEGSKA (reference sequence). CDR3 length equals 13 residues.

This clonotype has only a few counts. The V and J genes are TRBV29-1 and TRBJ2-1; D unresolved. Trimming cost V 2 bases and J 0 bases, with 8 bases left between them. Germline V gene data show CDR1 as SQVTM and CDR2 as ANQGSEA. This CDR3 spans 14 amino acids. Here the CDR3 reads CSVEKPNSYNEQFF. The CDR3 DNA follows: TGCAGCGTTGAAAAACCTAACTCCTACAATGAGCAGTTCTTC.

The gene calls are TRBV5-1 and TRBJ1-1, with D possibly TRBD1 on 5 matching bases. Germline V gene data show CDR1 as SGHRS and CDR2 as YFSETQ. Trimming removed 0 bases at V and 0 bases at J, with 15 bases between. The CDR3 runs 17 residues. In DNA, the CDR3 is TGCGCCAGCAGCTTGGGGGGGGTCCCAAACATGAACACTGAAGCTTTCTTT. As protein: CASSLGGVPNMNTEAFF.

This clonotype was seen ten or more times. The V gene is TRBV6-5, the J gene TRBJ2-1; weak D call: TRBD2 (5 bases). V was cut by 6 bases and J by 7 bases, with 7 bases left in between. Germline-derived CDR1 and CDR2 are MNHEY and SVGAGI. The CDR3 is made up of 11 amino acids. The CDR3, as DNA: TGTGCCAGCAGCCGGGGAAATGAGCAGTTCTTC. This sequence encodes CASSRGNEQFF.

This clonotype came up a few times. V gene TRBV7-2 combines with J gene TRBJ1-2; D possibly corresponds to TRBD1 (5 bases). Germline CDR1 reads SGHTA; CDR2 reads FQGNSA. The CDR3 is 13 residues long. The germline V and J ends were trimmed by 3 bases and 3 bases, with 8 bases remaining between them. In nucleotides, the CDR3 is TGTGCCAGCAGCTTTGGGACCTACTATGGCTACACCTTC. Protein sequence: CASSFGTYYGYTF.

This clonotype was recorded a few times. V is TRBV5-6 and J is TRBJ2-4; D is perhaps TRBD1 (6 bases). Trimming took off 4 bases at V and 1 base at J, with 15 bases between the two ends. CDR1 is SGHDT, CDR2 YYEEEE, per germline. This CDR3 region has 16 residues. The CDR3: CASSVQGYVAKNIQYF. CDR3 DNA: TGTGCCAGCAGCGTACAGGGCTACGTGGCCAAAAACATTCAGTACTTC.

The chain carries TRBV4-2 and TRBJ2-7; 7 bases map to TRBD2. The end of the DNA fits TRBJ2-5 better, so the J call may be wrong. The V gene's germline CDR1 is LGHNA and CDR2 YNFKEQ. This CDR3 contains 16 residues. The CDR3 nucleotides read TGTGCCAGCAGCCAAGACTTAAGCGGGACGCGGAAGACCCAGTACTTC. Translating gives CASSQDLSGTRKTQYF.

This chain's CDR3 is CASSQEGMDYGYTF. In DNA, the CDR3 is TGCGCCAGCAGCCAGGAGGGGATGGACTATGGCTACACCTTC. The chain carries TRBV4-1 and TRBJ1-2; TRBD1 might be the D (5 bases). The CDR3 spans 14 residues. Germline CDR1 and CDR2: MGHRA and YSYEKL. Trimming pared 3 bases from V and 3 bases from J, leaving 11 bases between.

The J gene is TRBJ1-1, the V gene TRBV6-5, with D possibly being TRBD1 (5 bases). Per germline, CDR1 MNHEY and CDR2 SVGAGI. V was pared by 6 bases and J by 7 bases, with 12 bases between. The CDR3 has 12 amino acids. CDR3 sequence reads: CASRNKGNEAFF. DNA for the CDR3: TGTGCCAGCAGAAACAAGGGGAATGAAGCTTTCTTT.

This clonotype was picked up many times. The V gene is TRBV5-1, the J gene TRBJ2-5; TRBD2 matches 10 bases. The V gene end was trimmed by 1 base and the J gene end by 4 bases; junction bases not matched to a gene: 7. The CDR3 spans 16 residues. Germline CDR1 SGHRS, CDR2 YFSETQ. For the CDR3, the DNA is TGCGCCAGCAGCTTGAGGCTAGCGGGAGAAGGAGAGACCCAGTACTTC. As protein: CASSLRLAGEGETQYF.

This chain links TRBV14 with TRBJ2-3; unclear D gene. The CDR3 is 14 residues long. Germline V gene sequence: CDR1 SGHDN, CDR2 FVKESK. The V end lost 0 bases, the J end lost 5 bases, and 9 bases lay between the germline ends. CDR3 sequence (DNA): TGTGCCAGCAGCCAAGATTGGGCTGGAGATACGCAGTATTTT. This gives the protein CASSQDWAGDTQYF.

Of note for this clonotype: A read error may be the cause here, since a much bigger clone is one base away. V gene TRBV12-3 or TRBV12-4 combines with J gene TRBJ2-7; TRBD2 agrees at 7 bases. The CDR3 extends over 14 amino acids. V trimming: 6 bases; J trimming: 3 bases; junction bases outside the gene matches: 8. CDR3 sequence reads: CASSGASGGYEQYF. DNA of the CDR3: TGTGCCAGCAGCGGGGCTAGCGGTGGCTACGAGCAGTACTTC.

The V call is TRBV9, the J call TRBJ2-5; D gene uncertain. This CDR3 is built from 13 residues. V shed 3 bases and J shed 5 bases, with 11 bases lying between them. From germline, CDR1 is SGDLS and CDR2 YYNGEE. CDR3 sequence: CASSGSNRETQYF. The CDR3, as DNA: TGTGCCAGCAGCGGGTCAAATAGGGAGACCCAGTACTTC.

This clonotype was seen ten or more times. This chain links TRBV12-3 or TRBV12-4 with TRBJ2-2; 7 nucleotides line up with TRBD1. CDR3 size: 17 residues. The junction had 8 bases not matched to a gene; V was cut back by 4 bases and J by 0 bases. CDR3 DNA sequence: TGTGCCAGCAGTTCGACATACAGGGGAACGAACACCGGGGAGCTGTTTTTT. As protein: CASSSTYRGTNTGELFF.